The present TCR beta chain was sequenced within a study of vaccination and CD4 T cells after COVID-19. Researchers used the Oncomine TCR Beta short-read assay to sequence DNA from cultured CD4+ T cells. Each CDR3 protein gets one entry after TCRdb re-called the PCR reads with MiXCR. The repertoire includes roughly 26,000 distinct CDR3 sequences, 64% of them detected once, and less than 6% sits in the top ten. Turning to this clonotype: Antigen specificity is unknown.

This CDR3 has 14 amino acids. V was clipped by 10 bases and J by 7 bases, with 22 bases between them. Germline V gene data show CDR1 as LNHDA and CDR2 as SQIVND (reference sequence). Treatment specified: 10-day PBMC culture with coronavirus spike peptide pools or control peptides (ViraFEST assay). This TCR was sampled from a human donor who had recovered from COVID-19. Material: CD4+ T cells from blood, cultured in vitro. The rearrangement uses TRBV19 and TRBJ1-2; D uncertain. CDR3 residues: CAITLPGGGGGYTF. CDR3 bases: TGTGCCATTACTCTACCTGGCGGAGGCGGTGGCTACACCTTC.